These 7 T cell receptor beta chains share one sample of origin, sequenced in a study of blood T cells in healthy people across ages. Next came a second PCR, run for about 6 to 11 cycles, which used a sample-barcoded 5' primer along with a J-beta primer mix. TCRdb reprocessed the 5' RACE reads via MiXCR and lists one record per CDR3 protein. The table lists fewer than 750,000 distinct CDR3 sequences, less than 60% of them singletons. Sequenced material: blood. The receptors shown here come from a man older than 75 in good health.

The sample holds many counts of this clonotype. The CDR3 sequence is CASSAGSYEQYF. In nucleotides, the CDR3 is TGTGCCAGCAGTGCCGGGAGCTACGAGCAGTACTTC. This chain joins TRBV2 and TRBJ2-7; D is possibly TRBD2 (6 bases). The CDR3 contains 12 residues. CDR1 and CDR2 from the germline V gene are SNHLY and FYNNEI. Trimming shortened V by 4 bases and J by 3 bases, and 7 bases separated the two germline ends.

This clonotype was seen more than once but under ten times. The chain is built from TRBV3-1 and TRBJ2-1; TRBD2 matches 7 bases. The germline CDR1 and CDR2 sequences are LGHDT and YNNKEL (reference sequence). The CDR3 covers 14 residues. The V and J ends lost 4 bases and 8 bases, in that order; junction bases with no gene match: 8. In DNA form, the CDR3 reads TGTGCCAGCAGCCCGCGCCTCACTAGCGATGAGCAGTTCTTC. Translated: CASSPRLTSDEQFF.

The chain employs TRBV6-5 and TRBJ1-5; D is perhaps TRBD1 (6 bases). With 6 bases removed from V and 3 bases from J, the gap between germline ends came to 18 bases. The CDR3 runs 16 residues. The V gene's germline CDR1 is MNHEY and CDR2 SVGAGI. The CDR3 nucleotides are TGTGCCAGCAGCTCTACAGGGATTGGGGCCAATCAGCCCCAGCATTTT. Protein sequence: CASSSTGIGANQPQHF.

A note on this clonotype: One end of the junction is discordant with germline, which a read error may explain. This chain joins TRBV7-8 and TRBJ2-5; D unresolved. Germline CDR1 SGHVS, CDR2 FQNEAQ. The CDR3 is 14 amino acids. In DNA, the CDR3 is TGCGCCAGCAGCTTATGGCAGGATGGGGAGACCCAGTACTTC. Translating gives CASSLWQDGETQYF.

A few counts support this clonotype. This rearrangement joins TRBV9 to TRBJ2-7; D is uncertain. With the DNA end fitting TRBJ2-4 better, the J assignment may be wrong. Germline CDR1 and CDR2: SGDLS and YYNGEE. The CDR3 has 12 amino acids. Here the CDR3 reads CASSLYENIQYF. CDR3 in DNA: TGTGCCAGCAGCCTTTATGAGAACATTCAGTACTTC.

This clonotype has just a few counts. The chain combines TRBV6-6 with TRBJ2-7, with a tentative D call TRBD1 (5 bases). CDR1 is MNHNY, CDR2 SVGAGI, per germline (reference sequence). V was trimmed by 6 bases and J by 4 bases, leaving 19 bases between them. The CDR3 totals 15 residues. The chain's CDR3 is CASRATAVRFYEQYF. In DNA, the CDR3 is TGTGCCAGCAGAGCGACAGCCGTTCGTTTTTACGAGCAGTACTTC.

V and J are TRBV20-1 and TRBJ2-5; 9 bases match TRBD1. The CDR3 sequence is 16 residues long. Germline assignment: CDR1 DFQATT and CDR2 SNEGSKA (reference sequence). J lost 1 base, V lost 0 bases, and 6 bases had no gene match. The CDR3: CSARDWDRVAQETQYF. CDR3 nucleotide sequence: TGCAGTGCTAGAGATTGGGACAGGGTGGCCCAAGAGACCCAGTACTTC.